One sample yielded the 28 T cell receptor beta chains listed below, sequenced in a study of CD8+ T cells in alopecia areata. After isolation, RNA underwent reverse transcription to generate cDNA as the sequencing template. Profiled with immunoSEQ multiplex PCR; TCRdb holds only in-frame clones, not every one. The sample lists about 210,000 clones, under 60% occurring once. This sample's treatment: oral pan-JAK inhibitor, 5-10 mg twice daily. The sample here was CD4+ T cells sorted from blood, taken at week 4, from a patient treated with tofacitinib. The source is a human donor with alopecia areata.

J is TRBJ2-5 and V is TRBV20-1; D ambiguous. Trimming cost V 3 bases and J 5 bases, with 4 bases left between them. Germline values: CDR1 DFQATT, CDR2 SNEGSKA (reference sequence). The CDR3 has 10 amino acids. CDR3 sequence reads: CSARHETQYF. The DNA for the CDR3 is TGCAGTGCTAGGCACGAGACCCAGTACTTC.

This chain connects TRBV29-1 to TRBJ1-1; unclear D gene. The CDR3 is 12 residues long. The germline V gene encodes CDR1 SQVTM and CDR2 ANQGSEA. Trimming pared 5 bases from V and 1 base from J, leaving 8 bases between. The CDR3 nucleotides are TGCAGCGTTTCGATGGGGAACACTGAAGCTTTCTTT. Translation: CSVSMGNTEAFF.

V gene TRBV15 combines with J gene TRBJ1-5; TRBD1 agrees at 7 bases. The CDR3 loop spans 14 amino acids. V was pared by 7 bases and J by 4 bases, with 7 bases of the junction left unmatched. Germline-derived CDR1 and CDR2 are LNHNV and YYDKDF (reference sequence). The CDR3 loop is CATNPGQPNQPQHF. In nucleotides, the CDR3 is TGTGCCACCAACCCGGGACAGCCGAATCAGCCCCAGCATTTT.

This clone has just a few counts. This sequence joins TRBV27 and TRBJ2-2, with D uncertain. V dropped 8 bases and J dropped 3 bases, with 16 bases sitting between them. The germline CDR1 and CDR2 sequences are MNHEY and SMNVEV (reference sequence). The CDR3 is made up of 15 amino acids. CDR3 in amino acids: CASGIWQPDTGELFF. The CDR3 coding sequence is TGTGCCAGCGGGATTTGGCAACCAGACACCGGGGAGCTGTTTTTT.

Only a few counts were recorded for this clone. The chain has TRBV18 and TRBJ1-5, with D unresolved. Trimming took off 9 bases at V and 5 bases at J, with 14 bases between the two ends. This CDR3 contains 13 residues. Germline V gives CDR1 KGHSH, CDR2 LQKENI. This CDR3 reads CARLRGSYQPQHF. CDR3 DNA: TGTGCCAGGCTCCGAGGGTCGTATCAGCCCCAGCATTTT.

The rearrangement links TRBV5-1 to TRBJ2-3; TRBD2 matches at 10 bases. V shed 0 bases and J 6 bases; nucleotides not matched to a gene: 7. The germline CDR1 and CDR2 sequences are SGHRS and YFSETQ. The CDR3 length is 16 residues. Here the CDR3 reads CASSLASGGAADTQYF. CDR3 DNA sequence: TGCGCCAGCAGCTTGGCCAGCGGGGGGGCTGCTGATACGCAGTATTTT.

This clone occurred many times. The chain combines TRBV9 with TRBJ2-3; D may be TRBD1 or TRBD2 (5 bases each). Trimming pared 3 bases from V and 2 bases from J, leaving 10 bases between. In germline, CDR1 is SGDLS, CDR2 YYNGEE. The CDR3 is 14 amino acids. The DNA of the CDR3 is TGTGCCAGCAGCGAACGGGACCTCACAGATACGCAGTATTTT. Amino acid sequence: CASSERDLTDTQYF.

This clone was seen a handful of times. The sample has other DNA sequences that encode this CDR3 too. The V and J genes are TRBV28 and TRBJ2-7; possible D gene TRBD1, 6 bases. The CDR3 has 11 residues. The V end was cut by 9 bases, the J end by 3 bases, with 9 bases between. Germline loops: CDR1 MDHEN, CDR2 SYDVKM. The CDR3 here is CASTGRYEQYF. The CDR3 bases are TGTGCCAGTACAGGGCGCTACGAGCAGTACTTC. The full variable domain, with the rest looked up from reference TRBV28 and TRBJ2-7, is DVKVTQSSRYLVKRTGEKVFLECVQDMDHENMFWYRQDPGLGLRLIYFSYDVKMKEKGDIPEGYSVSREKKERFSLILESASTNQTSMYLCASTGRYEQYFGPGTRLTVT.

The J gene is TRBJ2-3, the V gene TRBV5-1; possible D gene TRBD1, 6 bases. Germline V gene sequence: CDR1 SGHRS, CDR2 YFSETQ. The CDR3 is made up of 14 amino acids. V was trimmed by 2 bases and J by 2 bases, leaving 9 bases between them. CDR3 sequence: CASSFRQDTDTQYF. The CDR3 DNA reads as TGCGCCAGCAGCTTCCGACAGGACACAGATACGCAGTATTTT.

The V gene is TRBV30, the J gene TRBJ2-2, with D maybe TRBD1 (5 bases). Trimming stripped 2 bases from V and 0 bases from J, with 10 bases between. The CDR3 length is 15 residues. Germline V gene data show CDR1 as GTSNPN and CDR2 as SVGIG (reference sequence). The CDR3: CAWSPTGPNTGELFF. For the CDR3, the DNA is TGTGCCTGGAGTCCTACAGGACCGAACACCGGGGAGCTGTTTTTT. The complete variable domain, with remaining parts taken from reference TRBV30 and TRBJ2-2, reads SQTIHQWPATLVQPVGSPLSLECTVEGTSNPNLYWYRQAAGRGLQLLFYSVGIGQISSEVPQNLSASRPQDRQFILSSKKLLLSDSGFYLCAWSPTGPNTGELFFGEGSRLTVL.

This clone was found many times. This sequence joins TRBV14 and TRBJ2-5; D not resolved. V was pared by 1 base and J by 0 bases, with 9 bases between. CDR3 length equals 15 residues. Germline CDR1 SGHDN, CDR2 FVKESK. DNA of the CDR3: TGTGCCAGCAGCCAAGTTTACGGGTACCAAGAGACCCAGTACTTC. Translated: CASSQVYGYQETQYF.

CDR3 in DNA: TGTGCCTGGGACAGGGGTTATGGCTACACCTTC. Translation: CAWDRGYGYTF. V usage is TRBV30 and J usage is TRBJ1-2; 8 bases align to TRBD1. Unmatched junction bases numbered 1, after V lost 5 bases and J lost 5 bases. This CDR3 contains 11 residues. CDR1 and CDR2 from the germline V gene are GTSNPN and SVGIG (reference sequence).

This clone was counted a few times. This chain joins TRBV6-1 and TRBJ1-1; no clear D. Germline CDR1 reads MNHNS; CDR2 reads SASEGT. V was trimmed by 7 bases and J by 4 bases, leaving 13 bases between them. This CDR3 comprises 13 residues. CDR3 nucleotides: TGTGCCAGCACCGCCGACATGGGCACTGAAGCTTTCTTT. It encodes CASTADMGTEAFF.

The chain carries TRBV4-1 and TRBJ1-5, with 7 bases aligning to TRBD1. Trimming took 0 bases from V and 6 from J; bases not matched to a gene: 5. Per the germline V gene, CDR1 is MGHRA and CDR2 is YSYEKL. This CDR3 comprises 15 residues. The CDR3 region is CASSQDWAGGQPQHF. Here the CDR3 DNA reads TGCGCCAGCAGCCAAGATTGGGCAGGGGGTCAGCCCCAGCATTTT.

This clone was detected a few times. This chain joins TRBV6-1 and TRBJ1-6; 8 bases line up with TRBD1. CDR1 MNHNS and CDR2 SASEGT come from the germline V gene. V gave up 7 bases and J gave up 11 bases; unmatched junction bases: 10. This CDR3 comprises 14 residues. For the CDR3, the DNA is TGTGCCAGCACCTATGGACAGGGAGGACCACCCCTCCACTTT. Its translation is CASTYGQGGPPLHF.

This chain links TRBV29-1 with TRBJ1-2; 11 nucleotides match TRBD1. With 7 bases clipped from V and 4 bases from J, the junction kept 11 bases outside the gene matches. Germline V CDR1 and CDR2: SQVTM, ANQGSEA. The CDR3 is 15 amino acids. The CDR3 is CSAADRGLRGYGYTF. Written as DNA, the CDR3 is TGCAGCGCCGCGGACAGGGGGCTACGTGGCTATGGCTACACCTTC. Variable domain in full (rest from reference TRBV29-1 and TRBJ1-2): SAVISQKPSRDICQRGTSLTIQCQVDSQVTMMFWYRQQPGQSLTLIATANQGSEATYESGFVIDKFPISRPNLTFSTLTVSNMSPEDSSIYLCSAADRGLRGYGYTFGSGTRLTVV.

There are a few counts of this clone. The CDR3: CASSPIVGEKLFF. The CDR3 nucleotides are TGTGCCAGCAGCCCGATTGTTGGTGAAAAACTGTTTTTT. This chain links TRBV6-5 with TRBJ1-4; D gene uncertain. V gave up 6 bases and J gave up 7 bases, with 12 bases separating them. The CDR3 length is 13 residues. Germline V CDR1 and CDR2: MNHEY, SVGAGI.

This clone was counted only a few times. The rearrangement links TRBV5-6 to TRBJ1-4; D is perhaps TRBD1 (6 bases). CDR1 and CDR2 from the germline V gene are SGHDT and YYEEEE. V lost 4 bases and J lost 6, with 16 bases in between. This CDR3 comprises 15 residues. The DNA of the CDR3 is TGTGCCAGCAGCACAAGGACAGTCCGGCATGAAAAACTGTTTTTT. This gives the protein CASSTRTVRHEKLFF.

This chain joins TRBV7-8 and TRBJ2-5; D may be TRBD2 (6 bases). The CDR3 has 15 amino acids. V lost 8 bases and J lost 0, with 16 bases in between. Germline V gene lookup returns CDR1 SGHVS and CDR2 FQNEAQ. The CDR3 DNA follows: TGTGCCAGCTCGCGGGTAGCGGAGTACCAAGAGACCCAGTACTTC. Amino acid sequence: CASSRVAEYQETQYF.

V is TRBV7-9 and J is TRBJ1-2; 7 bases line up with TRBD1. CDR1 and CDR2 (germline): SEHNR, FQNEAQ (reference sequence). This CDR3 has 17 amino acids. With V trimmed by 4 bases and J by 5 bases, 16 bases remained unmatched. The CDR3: CASSSPRTRTGGYGYTF. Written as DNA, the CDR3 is TGTGCCAGCAGCTCCCCCCGGACCCGGACAGGTGGATATGGCTACACCTTC.

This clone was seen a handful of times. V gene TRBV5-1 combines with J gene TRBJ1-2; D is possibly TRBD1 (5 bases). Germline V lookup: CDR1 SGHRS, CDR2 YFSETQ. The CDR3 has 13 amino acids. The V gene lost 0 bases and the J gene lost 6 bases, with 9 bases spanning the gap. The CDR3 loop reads CASSLGREDGYTF. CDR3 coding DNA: TGCGCCAGCAGCTTGGGCAGGGAAGATGGCTACACCTTC. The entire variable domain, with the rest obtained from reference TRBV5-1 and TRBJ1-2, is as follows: KAGVTQTPRYLIKTRGQQVTLSCSPISGHRSVSWYQQTPGQGLQFLFEYFSETQRNKGNFPGRFSGRQFSNSRSEMNVSTLELGDSALYLCASSLGREDGYTFGSGTRLTVV.

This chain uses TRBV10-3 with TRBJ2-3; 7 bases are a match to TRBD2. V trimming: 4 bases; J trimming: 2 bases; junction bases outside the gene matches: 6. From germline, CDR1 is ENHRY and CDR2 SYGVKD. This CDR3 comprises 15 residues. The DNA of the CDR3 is TGTGCCATCAGTGCCGGAGCGGGGTACACAGATACGCAGTATTTT. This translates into CAISAGAGYTDTQYF.

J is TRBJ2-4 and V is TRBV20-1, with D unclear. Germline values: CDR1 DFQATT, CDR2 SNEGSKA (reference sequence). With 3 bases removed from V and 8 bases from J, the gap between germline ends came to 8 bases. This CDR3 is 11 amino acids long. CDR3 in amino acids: CSASELDIQYF. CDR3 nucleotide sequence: TGCAGTGCTAGTGAGTTAGACATTCAGTACTTC.

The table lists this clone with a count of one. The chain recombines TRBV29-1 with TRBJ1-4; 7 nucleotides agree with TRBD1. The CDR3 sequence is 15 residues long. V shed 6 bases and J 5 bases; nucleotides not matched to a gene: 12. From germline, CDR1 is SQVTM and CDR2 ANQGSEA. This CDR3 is CSVTGTASLNEKLFF. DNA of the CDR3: TGCAGCGTAACTGGGACAGCCAGCTTAAATGAAAAACTGTTTTTT. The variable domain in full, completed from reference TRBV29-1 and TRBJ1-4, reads SAVISQKPSRDICQRGTSLTIQCQVDSQVTMMFWYRQQPGQSLTLIATANQGSEATYESGFVIDKFPISRPNLTFSTLTVSNMSPEDSSIYLCSVTGTASLNEKLFFGSGTQLSVL.

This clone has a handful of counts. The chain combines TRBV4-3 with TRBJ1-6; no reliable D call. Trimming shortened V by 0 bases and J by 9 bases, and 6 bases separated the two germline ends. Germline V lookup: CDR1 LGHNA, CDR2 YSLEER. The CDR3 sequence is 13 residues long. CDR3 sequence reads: CASSQDRSSPLHF. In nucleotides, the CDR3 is TGCGCCAGCAGCCAAGATCGAAGTTCACCCCTCCACTTT.

The CDR3 region is CASSYAGNTEAFF. The CDR3 DNA is TGTGCCAGCAGTTACGCGGGGAACACTGAAGCTTTCTTT. The rearrangement joins TRBV6-6 to TRBJ1-1; D gene uncertain. V dropped 2 bases and J dropped 1 base, with 5 bases sitting between them. The germline CDR1 and CDR2 sequences are MNHNY and SVGAGI (reference sequence). The CDR3 spans 13 residues.

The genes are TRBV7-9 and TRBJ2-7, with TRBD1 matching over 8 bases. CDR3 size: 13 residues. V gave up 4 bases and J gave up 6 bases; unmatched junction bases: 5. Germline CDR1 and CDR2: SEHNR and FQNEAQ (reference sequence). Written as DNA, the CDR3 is TGTGCCAGCAGCTGGGACAGGTCGGGCGAGCAGTACTTC. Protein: CASSWDRSGEQYF.

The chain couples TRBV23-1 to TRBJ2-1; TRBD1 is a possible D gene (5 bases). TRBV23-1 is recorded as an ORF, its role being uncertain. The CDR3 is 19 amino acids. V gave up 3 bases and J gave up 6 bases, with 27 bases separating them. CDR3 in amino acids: CASSQFQVGRQGRFNEQFF. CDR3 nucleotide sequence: TGCGCCAGCAGTCAGTTCCAGGTGGGGCGACAAGGTCGTTTCAATGAGCAGTTCTTC.